These 2 T cell receptor beta chains came from one sample sequenced in a study of blood T cell repertoires in COVID-19. Using immunoSEQ multiplex PCR, the repertoire was profiled, and TCRdb retains in-frame clones only, with some absent. The repertoire holds some 49,000 clones, with approximately 93% as singletons. Sequencing input: peripheral blood. The receptors derive from a man in his 60s with COVID-19, enrolled during active disease.

CDR3 DNA: TGTGCCAGCAGTTTACAGGGTTACAGCACTGAAGCTTTCTTT. It yields the protein CASSLQGYSTEAFF. This chain connects TRBV6-5 to TRBJ1-1, with a possible D match to TRBD1 (6 bases). CDR3 size: 14 residues. Trimming shortened V by 4 bases and J by 4 bases, and 13 bases separated the two germline ends. CDR1 and CDR2 (germline): MNHEY, SVGAGI.

The rearrangement joins TRBV6-5 to TRBJ1-6, with TRBD1 matching 10 bases. Per germline, CDR1 MNHEY and CDR2 SVGAGI. J was trimmed by 9 bases and V by 0 bases; bases with no gene match: 2. CDR3 size: 15 residues. The DNA of the CDR3 is TGTGCCAGCAGTTACTCTGGGACAGGGGTTTCACCCCTCCACTTT. Translated, it gives CASSYSGTGVSPLHF.